This TCR beta chain was recovered during a study of lymphopenia after photon versus proton radiotherapy. The study, taken as a whole, reports: Larger post-nadir TCR diversity loss correlated inversely with survival in deceased patients. Better survival with proton therapy was suggested as possible, not demonstrated. After lymphocyte nadir, photon-treated repertoires showed oligoclonal expansion, especially CD8+ Temra. Relative stability marked proton patients; photon patients lost diversity and naive cells.

Comments on this clone: Antigen specificity is unknown.

TCRdb's table, derived via immunoSEQ multiplex PCR, lists solely in-frame clones and lacks some. This repertoire shows around 62,000 clones, 70% to 85% found once; its top ten account for 2.1%. This CDR3 spans 14 amino acids. Trimming took 3 bases from V and 3 from J, leaving 8 bases between them. Germline-derived CDR1 and CDR2 are MGHDK and SYGVNS. The J gene is TRBJ2-2, the V gene TRBV25-1; the D is unclear. This clonotype was sampled from a man in his fifties or sixties with pancreatic cancer. Sequenced here: peripheral blood, sampled from a patient treated with proton-based radiotherapy. The CDR3 DNA follows: TGTGCCAGCAGTGAGGCCTATGACACCGGGGAGCTGTTTTTT. Its protein is CASSEAYDTGELFF.